Shown below are 24 T cell receptor beta chains from a single sample sequenced in a study of T cell clonality in common variable immunodeficiency. The repertoire was sequenced with immunoSEQ multiplex PCR; TCRdb's copy has only in-frame clones and lacks some. This set yields tens of thousands of clones and no singletons; the top ten hold approximately 2%. The sequenced material came from peripheral blood mononuclear cells. The origin of the receptors is a person aged 18-70 years in good health.

This clone has at least ten counts. Read data end 3 residues before the CDR3 end; the end is taken from the germline J gene. The J gene is TRBJ1-1, the V gene TRBV5-1; TRBD1 matches at 7 bases. Per the germline V gene, CDR1 is SGHRS and CDR2 is YFSETQ. This CDR3 region has 14 residues. CDR3 amino acids: CASSRTETGSSAFF. Incomplete CDR3 DNA: TGCGCCAGCAGCAGAACCGAGACAGGGTCGTCC.

This clone was picked up many times. The CDR3 end is not reached by the read, which stops 3 residues before it; the germline J gene fills it in. V and J are TRBV13 and TRBJ1-4; D unresolved. Trimming shortened V by 1 base and J by 8 bases, and 5 bases separated the two germline ends. Germline-derived CDR1 and CDR2 are PRHDT and FYEKMQ (reference sequence). The CDR3 totals 12 residues. CDR3 DNA (partial): TGTGCCAGCAGCTTAGTTGGCGAAAAA. Protein product: CASSLVGEK. The CDR3 in its entirety is CASSLVGEKLFF.

This clone was counted ten times or more. Read sequence stops 3 residues before the CDR3 end, and the germline J gene provides the missing end. The J gene is TRBJ1-1, the V gene TRBV19, with unresolved D. Germline CDR1 is LNHDA and CDR2 is SQIVND (reference sequence). This CDR3 spans 14 amino acids. Trimming removed 1 base at V and 6 bases at J, with 12 bases between. Here the CDR3 reads CASSIGHTTSEAFF. The CDR3 bases that were read are TGTGCCAGTAGTATAGGACACACGACCTCTGAA.

This clone was observed many times. The read is 3 residues too short to cover the CDR3 end, so that end is filled in from the germline J gene. The gene calls are TRBV30 and TRBJ1-5; 7 nucleotides match TRBD1. This CDR3 has 12 amino acids. Germline V lookup: CDR1 GTSNPN, CDR2 SVGIG (reference sequence). The V segment lost 6 bases and the J segment 5 bases; nucleotides outside the gene matches: 4. The covered CDR3 bases are TGTGCCTGCGGACAGGAGGATCAGCCC. This codes for CACGQEDQP. The entire CDR3 protein is CACGQEDQPQHF.

This clone was picked up many times. The read terminates 3 residues ahead of where the CDR3 ends, so the germline J gene completes it. V and J are TRBV12-3 or TRBV12-4 and TRBJ2-6; D perhaps matches TRBD1 (5 bases). The V end lost 6 bases, the J end lost 0 bases, and 6 bases lay between the germline ends. This CDR3 comprises 14 residues. CDR3 sequence: CASRTASGANVLTF. The CDR3 bases that were read are TGTGCCAGCAGGACAGCCTCTGGGGCCAACGTC.

This clone was counted a few times. The read falls 3 residues short of the CDR3 end, and the missing part is taken from the germline J gene. This chain connects TRBV30 to TRBJ2-4, with TRBD1 as a possible D gene (6 bases). The CDR3 extends over 15 amino acids. Germline V lookup: CDR1 GTSNPN, CDR2 SVGIG (reference sequence). The CDR3 protein is CAWMGIGGSNYGQYF. The sequenced CDR3 bases are TGTGCCTGGATGGGTATAGGGGGTTCTAACTATGGT. Full variable domain (missing parts from reference TRBV30 and TRBJ2-4): SQTIHQWPATLVQPVGSPLSLECTVEGTSNPNLYWYRQAAGRGLQLLFYSVGIGQISSEVPQNLSASRPQDRQFILSSKKLLLSDSGFYLCAWMGIGGSNYGQYFGAGTRLSVL.

This clone was observed at least ten times. Coverage ceases 3 residues before the CDR3 finishes, and the germline J gene fills in the end. V usage is TRBV10-3 and J usage is TRBJ1-2, with D perhaps TRBD1 (5 bases). Germline V gene data show CDR1 as ENHRY and CDR2 as SYGVKD. This CDR3 spans 13 amino acids. The V and J ends lost 7 bases and 6 bases respectively, with 15 bases between them. The covered CDR3 bases are TGTGCCATCAATCGTAGGGGCGTTGATGGC. This gives the protein CAINRRGVDG. The CDR3 in its entirety is CAINRRGVDGYTF.

As concerns this clone: The read gets to within 3 residues of the CDR3 end, and the germline J gene fills in the rest. The rearrangement links TRBV5-1 to TRBJ2-1, with 7 bases that match TRBD1. With 0 bases clipped from V and 6 bases from J, the junction kept 6 bases outside the gene matches. The CDR3 spans 15 residues. In germline, CDR1 is SGHRS, CDR2 YFSETQ. The CDR3 reads CASSLEGQRTNEQFF. The DNA read from the CDR3 is TGCGCCAGCAGCTTGGAGGGACAGCGGACCAATGAG.

This clone was recorded at least ten times. The read terminates 3 residues ahead of where the CDR3 ends, so the germline J gene completes it. This sequence joins TRBV5-1 and TRBJ1-2; perhaps TRBD1 as D (5 bases). Looked up from germline, CDR1 is SGHRS and CDR2 is YFSETQ. The CDR3 runs 12 residues. With 1 base removed from V and 6 bases from J, the gap between germline ends came to 7 bases. Here the CDR3 reads CASSLSGNGYTF. CDR3 DNA, as far as it was read: TGCGCCAGCAGCTTGTCAGGGAATGGC.

This clone was counted many times. The read is 3 residues too short to cover the CDR3 end, so that end is filled in from the germline J gene. The V gene is TRBV11-2, the J gene TRBJ2-7; TRBD1 matches at 7 bases. J lost 2 bases, V lost 5 bases, and 6 bases had no gene match. Germline assignment: CDR1 SGHAT and CDR2 FQNNGV. The length of the CDR3 is 14 residues. The part of the CDR3 DNA that was read is TGTGCCAGCAGCCCGCGGACAGGCACCTACGAG. Protein product: CASSPRTGTYE. The whole CDR3 sequence is CASSPRTGTYEQYF.

This clone has at least ten counts. The read halts 3 residues ahead of the CDR3 end, with the missing end drawn from the germline J gene. The V gene is TRBV2, the J gene TRBJ1-4, with TRBD1 matching 10 bases. The CDR3 is 14 amino acids. Germline values: CDR1 SNHLY, CDR2 FYNNEI. V was clipped by 7 bases and J by 6 bases; unmatched bases: 5. CDR3 residues: CASKTGGRDEKLFF. The covered CDR3 bases are TGTGCCAGCAAGACAGGGGGCCGCGATGAAAAA.

At least ten counts were recorded for this clone. The read comes to an end 3 residues before the CDR3 does, leaving the germline J gene to fill in the end. The chain recombines TRBV20-1 with TRBJ2-5, with 7 bases that match TRBD2. The V gene's germline CDR1 is DFQATT and CDR2 SNEGSKA (reference sequence). This CDR3 comprises 16 residues. Losses at the gene ends were 2 bases for V and 3 bases for J; bases not matched to a gene: 12. The CDR3 region is CSARRDWREYEETQYF. The DNA read from the CDR3 is TGCAGTGCTAGACGCGATTGGCGGGAGTACGAAGAGACC.

This clone was observed at least ten times. Coverage ceases 3 residues before the CDR3 finishes, and the germline J gene fills in the end. The chain carries TRBV2 and TRBJ2-3; no clear D. CDR3 size: 15 residues. The germline V and J ends were trimmed by 6 bases and 3 bases, with 16 bases remaining between them. In germline, CDR1 is SNHLY, CDR2 FYNNEI. CDR3 bases read: TGTGCCAGCAGAAGTTCCCCAGGTAGTACAGATACG. Translated: CASRSSPGSTDT. Given in full, the CDR3 is CASRSSPGSTDTQYF.

In its sample, this clone was seen many times. The read finishes 3 residues shy of the CDR3 end, and the germline J gene is used to complete it. This sequence joins TRBV7-3 and TRBJ2-5, with 11 bases fitting TRBD1. With V trimmed by 1 base and J by 3 bases, 4 bases remained unmatched. This CDR3 region has 16 residues. The germline V gene has CDR1 SGHTA and CDR2 FQGTGA. CDR3 in amino acids: CASSLSRDRGEETQYF. The CDR3 bases that were read are TGTGCCAGCAGCTTAAGCCGGGACAGGGGGGAAGAGACC.

Comment on this clone: From the germline J gene comes the end of the CDR3, since the read stops 3 residues before it. This specimen includes other DNA sequences encoding the same CDR3. The chain joins TRBV5-1 to TRBJ1-6, with a tentative D call TRBD1 (6 bases). This CDR3 is built from 15 residues. V was shortened by 6 bases and J by 6 bases, with 16 bases between the two germline ends. CDR1 and CDR2 (germline): SGHRS, YFSETQ. CDR3: CASNEQGGINSPLHF. The DNA read from the CDR3 is TGCGCCAGCAACGAACAGGGAGGAATTAATTCACCC.

This clone has just a few counts. The CDR3 end falls 3 residues outside the read, so it is completed with the germline J gene. This sequence joins TRBV5-4 and TRBJ1-6; D remains ambiguous. The V gene's germline CDR1 is SGHNT and CDR2 YYREEE (reference sequence). The V and J ends lost 6 bases and 10 bases respectively, with 14 bases between them. CDR3 length: 13 amino acids. The CDR3 loop is CASKAQGGSPLHF. The DNA read from the CDR3 is TGTGCCAGCAAGGCTCAAGGTGGCTCACCC.

This clone came up many times. The read ends 3 residues before the CDR3 terminus; that terminus is restored from the germline J gene. The chain joins TRBV5-4 to TRBJ2-3, with D hard to call. From germline, CDR1 is SGHNT and CDR2 YYREEE (reference sequence). V was clipped by 0 bases and J by 1 base, with 3 bases between them. The CDR3 spans 13 residues. Here the CDR3 reads CASSLGGTDTQYF. The sequenced CDR3 bases are TGTGCCAGCAGCTTGGGCGGCACAGATACG.

The sample holds many counts of this clone. The read comes to an end 3 residues before the CDR3 does, leaving the germline J gene to fill in the end. The gene calls are TRBV19 and TRBJ2-2; D might be TRBD1 (5 bases). CDR1 LNHDA and CDR2 SQIVND come from the germline V gene (reference sequence). The CDR3 has 17 amino acids. Between the trimmed V and J ends, which lost 4 bases and 0 bases, there was a span of 15 bases. The CDR3 is CASSTPRVTANTGELFF. CDR3 bases read: TGTGCCAGTAGTACCCCAAGGGTGACAGCGAACACCGGGGAG.

There are many counts of this clone. Partial CDR3 DNA: TGTGCCAGCAGTGACAGGGAGGATCAGCCC. Its translation is CASSDREDQP. The CDR3, in full, reads CASSDREDQPQHF. The chain uses TRBV6-1 and TRBJ1-5; TRBD1 is a possible D gene (5 bases). Read coverage stops 3 residues before the CDR3 terminus; the germline J gene supplies the remainder. With 3 bases removed from V and 5 bases from J, the gap between germline ends came to 8 bases. CDR1 and CDR2 (germline): MNHNS, SASEGT. The CDR3 covers 13 residues.

This clone was seen at least ten times. Read data end 3 residues before the CDR3 end; the end is taken from the germline J gene. The chain uses TRBV12-3 or TRBV12-4 and TRBJ1-2, with D perhaps matching TRBD1 (5 bases). The CDR3 length is 15 residues. Between the trimmed V and J ends, which lost 2 bases and 4 bases, there was a span of 14 bases. CDR3 protein: CASSLTTGSRYGYTF. The sequenced CDR3 bases are TGTGCCAGCAGTTTAACCACAGGATCACGCTATGGC.

This clone was observed at least ten times. The missing CDR3 end, 3 residues past where the read stops, is filled in from the germline J gene. The genes are TRBV29-1 and TRBJ1-1; 11 bases fit TRBD1. Per the germline V gene, CDR1 is SQVTM and CDR2 is ANQGSEA. This CDR3 contains 13 residues. The V and J ends lost 6 bases and 4 bases, in that order; junction bases with no gene match: 4. The CDR3 spells CSVPGQGGTEAFF. Incomplete CDR3 DNA: TGCAGCGTGCCGGGACAGGGGGGCACTGAA.

This clone came up a few times. From the germline J gene comes the end of the CDR3, since the read stops 3 residues before it. The V gene is TRBV18, the J gene TRBJ2-5; D is perhaps TRBD2 (7 bases). V lost 2 bases to trimming and J lost 7 bases, with 17 bases between them. Per the germline V gene, CDR1 is KGHSH and CDR2 is LQKENI. The CDR3 is 15 amino acids. The CDR3 sequence is CASSPDLRGPGTQYF. CDR3 DNA, as far as it was read: TGTGCCAGCTCACCAGATTTGCGGGGGCCAGGGACC. Full variable domain (remainder filled in from reference TRBV18 and TRBJ2-5): NAGVMQNPRHLVRRRGQEARLRCSPMKGHSHVYWYRQLPEEGLKFMVYLQKENIIDESGMPKERFSAEFPKEGPSILRIQQVVRGDSAAYFCASSPDLRGPGTQYFGPGTRLLVL.

This clone was counted at least ten times. The read terminates 3 residues before the CDR3 end, so the remaining end is supplied by the germline J gene. This chain uses TRBV7-8 with TRBJ2-3; tentatively, D is TRBD2 (6 bases). Germline CDR1 and CDR2: SGHVS and FQNEAQ. The CDR3 totals 14 residues. Trimming pared 1 base from V and 4 bases from J, leaving 9 bases between. Here the CDR3 reads CASSLGGEADTQYF. The CDR3 bases that were read are TGTGCCAGCAGCTTAGGGGGGGAGGCAGATACG.

The sample holds many counts of this clone. The read comes to an end 3 residues before the CDR3 does, leaving the germline J gene to fill in the end. The chain combines TRBV30 with TRBJ1-4; D is undetermined. The germline V gene encodes CDR1 GTSNPN and CDR2 SVGIG (reference sequence). Deletions cut 0 bases from V and 4 bases from J, with 6 bases between. The CDR3 contains 13 residues. CDR3 DNA, as far as it was read: TGTGCCTGGAGTGTAGGGCGTAATGAAAAA. Protein sequence: CAWSVGRNEK. The CDR3 in its entirety is CAWSVGRNEKLFF.